The following is a TCR beta chain sequence with its context. Its antigen is not known. This sample was included in a study of cytomegalovirus exposure and HLA in healthy donors. PCR primers comprised 60 Vbeta and 13 Jbeta primers. Here immunoSEQ multiplex PCR was the method, and the copy in TCRdb shows in-frame clones only, minus some. The sample lists some 160,000 clones, roughly 80% occurring once. Study results and caveats: In a later analysis, CMV-associated beta chains were mostly HLA-associated, it appeared.

The germline V gene encodes CDR1 MDHEN and CDR2 SYDVKM. J gave up 12 bases and V 3 bases, and 10 bases lay outside the gene matches. The CDR3 runs to 15 residues. The sample was PBMCs. The chain joins TRBV28 to TRBJ2-1; TRBD2 aligns across 11 bases. The receptor's source is a woman in her thirties or forties in good health and CMV-seropositive. CDR3 sequence (DNA): TGTGCCAGCAGTTTGCCGGTAGCGGGGGGGATCGTGCAGTTCTTC. It encodes CASSLPVAGGIVQFF.